Presented here are 7 T cell receptor beta chains from one specimen sequenced in a study of response to subunit inactivated influenza vaccine. TCRdb processed the RT-PCR reads anew with MiXCR; each CDR3 protein has one entry. Of around 580,000 distinct CDR3 sequences in the sample, 12% were seen once. This material consisted of PBMCs from blood, taken on the day of vaccination. These TCRs come from a man aged 50-60 years who received an inactivated influenza vaccine.

The chain combines TRBV10-2 with TRBJ2-7; TRBD2 might be the D (5 bases). Looked up from germline, CDR1 is WSHSY and CDR2 is SAAADI. With 4 bases removed from V and 2 bases from J, the gap between germline ends came to 18 bases. The CDR3 is made up of 16 amino acids. The CDR3 DNA is TGCGCCAGCAGTGGGTTAAAGGACTTACAAACCTACGAGCAGTACTTC. Its translation is CASSGLKDLQTYEQYF.

This chain links TRBV11-3 with TRBJ2-3, with TRBD2 matching over 8 bases. From germline, CDR1 is SGHNT and CDR2 YENEEA. The CDR3 has 17 residues. V gave up 5 bases and J gave up 5 bases; unmatched junction bases: 15. CDR3 coding DNA: TGTGCCAGCAGCCCCGGTTGGCGAGCGGGAGCTTTAGATACGCAGTATTTT. Translated: CASSPGWRAGALDTQYF.

This chain uses TRBV6-1 with TRBJ2-3; D is uncertain. From germline, CDR1 is MNHNS and CDR2 SASEGT. The CDR3 covers 13 residues. Trimming removed 3 bases at V and 3 bases at J, with 7 bases between. The CDR3 spells CASSDLPTDTQYF. CDR3 in DNA: TGTGCCAGCAGTGATCTACCGACAGATACGCAGTATTTT.

At least ten counts were recorded for this clonotype. This sequence joins TRBV12-3 or TRBV12-4 and TRBJ2-7; D possibly corresponds to TRBD1 (6 bases). This CDR3 spans 15 amino acids. V was shortened by 7 bases and J by 6 bases, with 22 bases between the two germline ends. The CDR3 reads CASIMGSPTQGEQYF. In nucleotides, the CDR3 is TGTGCCAGCATTATGGGGTCCCCTACACAGGGCGAGCAGTACTTC.

The rearrangement uses TRBV20-1 and TRBJ2-5; D not resolved. V was cut by 0 bases and J by 4 bases, with 12 bases left in between. CDR1 is DFQATT, CDR2 SNEGSKA, per germline (reference sequence). This CDR3 has 14 residues. DNA of the CDR3: TGCAGTGCTAGAGATCGGGTGAGAGGAGAGACCCAGTACTTC. Translated: CSARDRVRGETQYF.

This clonotype was seen only a few times. The chain's CDR3 is CSARETGGIGELFF. DNA of the CDR3: TGCAGTGCTAGAGAAACAGGGGGCATCGGGGAGCTGTTTTTT. The chain couples TRBV20-1 to TRBJ2-2; 9 bases align to TRBD1. Per the germline V gene, CDR1 is DFQATT and CDR2 is SNEGSKA (reference sequence). V dropped 0 bases and J dropped 7; count of bases not matched to a gene: 3. The CDR3 has 14 amino acids.

The chain recombines TRBV7-2 with TRBJ1-1; 8 bases fit TRBD1. The germline V gene encodes CDR1 SGHTA and CDR2 FQGNSA. CDR3 length equals 14 residues. The junction had 6 bases not matched to a gene; V was cut back by 4 bases and J by 5 bases. The CDR3 DNA reads as TGTGCCAGCAGCTCGAGACAGGGGCAAACTGAAGCTTTCTTT. Translating it yields CASSSRQGQTEAFF.